Each of the 10 T cell receptor beta chains below was sequenced from the same sample in a study of shared clonotypes between healthy human individuals. Only in-frame clones appear in the TCRdb table, and some are missing; sequencing was by immunoSEQ multiplex PCR. The sample contains approximately 2.5 million clones, around 90% of which appear only once. Material: naive CD4+ T cells sorted from blood. Subset specified: CD45RA+ positively selected. All receptors derive from a man aged 18-30 years in good health.

In regard to this clone: The germline gene is not matched at one end of the junction; a read error may be the cause. The V gene is TRBV7-7, the J gene TRBJ2-7; D gene unclear. Germline assignment: CDR1 SSHAT and CDR2 FNYEAQ (reference sequence). This CDR3 has 14 amino acids. The CDR3 sequence: CASSPLPSSNEQYF. CDR3 DNA sequence: TGTGCTAGCAGCCCCCTCCCGAGTTCCAACGAGCAGTACTTC.

V and J are TRBV19 and TRBJ2-2; TRBD1 aligns across 9 bases. Losses at the gene ends were 5 bases for V and 5 bases for J; bases not matched to a gene: 6. CDR1 LNHDA and CDR2 SQIVND come from the germline V gene (reference sequence). This CDR3 has 15 residues. This chain's CDR3 is CASSEQGAFTGELFF. In DNA, the CDR3 is TGTGCCAGTAGTGAACAGGGGGCATTTACCGGGGAGCTGTTTTTT.

This clone was seen a few times. Different DNA sequences within this sample yield the same CDR3. V gene TRBV10-3 combines with J gene TRBJ1-6, with D maybe TRBD1 (5 bases). V was pared by 5 bases and J by 7 bases, with 9 bases between. The germline CDR1 and CDR2 sequences are ENHRY and SYGVKD. This CDR3 is built from 13 residues. CDR3 residues: CAISQGENSPLHF. The CDR3 DNA reads TGTGCCATCAGTCAGGGAGAAAATTCACCCCTCCACTTT.

V gene TRBV18 combines with J gene TRBJ2-5; D might be TRBD1 or TRBD2, each matching 5 bases. Trimming removed 2 bases at V and 4 bases at J, with 11 bases between. Per the germline V gene, CDR1 is KGHSH and CDR2 is LQKENI. This CDR3 is built from 14 residues. DNA of the CDR3: TGTGCCAGCTCACCATGGTCGGGGACAGAGACCCAGTACTTC. This sequence encodes CASSPWSGTETQYF.

Turning to this clone: Other DNA variants within this sample encode the same CDR3. The CDR3 DNA is TGTGCCAGCAGTGTCGAAGTGAACACTGAAGCTTTCTTT. This codes for CASSVEVNTEAFF. This chain links TRBV6-4 with TRBJ1-1; D gene unclear. V lost 4 bases and J lost 0, with 6 bases in between. The CDR3 is 13 amino acids. From germline, CDR1 is MRHNA and CDR2 SNTAGT.

This chain links TRBV28 with TRBJ1-3; D not resolved. CDR3 length equals 14 residues. CDR1 and CDR2 (germline): MDHEN, SYDVKM. The ends were cut back, 8 bases at V and 3 bases at J, with 14 bases in the middle. The chain's CDR3 is CASHPIPVGNTIYF. For the CDR3, the DNA is TGTGCCAGCCACCCCATCCCGGTTGGAAACACCATATATTTT.

J is TRBJ2-7 and V is TRBV9; 11 positions agree with TRBD2. Per germline, CDR1 SGDLS and CDR2 YYNGEE. After removal of 4 bases from V and 2 bases from J, the junction contained 5 bases not matched to a gene. CDR3 length: 15 residues. In DNA, the CDR3 is TGTGCCAGCAGCACCGGGACTAGCGGACCCTACGAGCAGTACTTC. This encodes CASSTGTSGPYEQYF.

Comments on this clone: Within the sample, other DNA sequences also encode this same CDR3. The V gene is TRBV5-1, the J gene TRBJ2-3; D gene uncertain. CDR1 is SGHRS, CDR2 YFSETQ, per germline. The CDR3 runs to 12 residues. Deletions cut 2 bases from V and 4 bases from J, with 5 bases between. The DNA of the CDR3 is TGCGCCAGCAGCTTCGTTCCAGATACGCAGTATTTT. This translates into CASSFVPDTQYF.

This clone was detected once. J is TRBJ1-1 and V is TRBV5-6; D gene ambiguous. V gave up 1 base and J gave up 0 bases, with 13 bases separating them. This CDR3 is built from 16 residues. Per the germline V gene, CDR1 is SGHDT and CDR2 is YYEEEE. The CDR3 nucleotides read TGTGCCAGCAGCTTGTCCTTGTTTCAGATGAACACTGAAGCTTTCTTT. Amino acids: CASSLSLFQMNTEAFF.

The chain carries TRBV20-1 and TRBJ2-5, with D hard to call. Germline V gene sequence: CDR1 DFQATT, CDR2 SNEGSKA (reference sequence). CDR3 length equals 11 residues. With 6 bases removed from V and 4 bases from J, the gap between germline ends came to 9 bases. The CDR3 DNA follows: TGCAGTGCGCCCTTATTAGAGACCCAGTACTTC. Residues: CSAPLLETQYF.